This passage covers 22 T cell receptor beta chains from one sample sequenced in a study of vaccination effects on CD4 cells after COVID-19. Antigens for these TCRs are unknown. Under the ViraFEST assay, PBMC were stimulated with viral peptide pools so that antigen-specific CD4+ T cells expanded. Sequencing was performed afterwards. CD4+ T cell isolation took place after 10 days of culture. Each participant received a vaccine that was either BNT162b2 or mRNA-1273, given as two doses. Profiled with immunoSEQ multiplex PCR; TCRdb holds only in-frame clones, not every one. The top ten clones hold around 10% of a sample with 24,000 or so clones, around 69% of them seen once. The sequencing here drew on CD4+ T cells from PBMCs cultured with HCoV-229E spike peptides, taken after COVID-19 vaccination. These receptors all stem from a human donor who received a COVID-19 vaccine.

The gene calls are TRBV3-1 (or the pseudogene TRBV3-2) and TRBJ2-1, with D perhaps TRBD1 (5 bases). Germline V lookup: CDR1 LGHDT, CDR2 YNNKEL (reference sequence). There are 13 residues in the CDR3. Trimming stripped 1 base from V and 8 bases from J, with 9 bases between. The CDR3 protein is CASSQATGYEQFF. DNA of the CDR3: TGTGCCAGCAGCCAAGCTACAGGTTATGAGCAGTTCTTC.

This chain uses TRBV19 with TRBJ2-7, with TRBD1 matching over 7 bases. This CDR3 is built from 15 residues. The V and J ends lost 5 bases and 6 bases, in that order; junction bases with no gene match: 13. The V gene's germline CDR1 is LNHDA and CDR2 SQIVND (reference sequence). DNA for the CDR3: TGTGCCAGTAGTGGATGGACAGGACGGGCCGGCGAGCAGTACTTC. Translation gives CASSGWTGRAGEQYF.

The rearrangement joins TRBV5-1 to TRBJ1-2; 7 nucleotides match TRBD1. CDR1 and CDR2 (germline): SGHRS, YFSETQ. With V trimmed by 2 bases and J by 0 bases, 4 bases remained unmatched. The CDR3 is 15 amino acids. The CDR3 region is CASSLDRVANYGYTF. CDR3 nucleotide sequence: TGCGCCAGCAGCTTAGACAGGGTAGCTAACTATGGCTACACCTTC.

J is TRBJ1-4 and V is TRBV12-5, with D tentatively TRBD1 (6 bases). Germline V gene sequence: CDR1 LGHNT, CDR2 FRNRAP. The V end lost 9 bases, the J end lost 5 bases, and 10 bases lay between the germline ends. The length of the CDR3 is 12 residues. This chain's CDR3 is CASGQRNEKLFF. CDR3 DNA sequence: TGTGCTAGCGGACAGAGGAATGAAAAACTGTTTTTT.

The V call is TRBV2, the J call TRBJ1-5; 9 nucleotides align to TRBD1. V trimming: 5 bases; J trimming: 4 bases; junction bases outside the gene matches: 3. The germline gives CDR1 SNHLY, CDR2 FYNNEI. The CDR3 is 14 residues long. This CDR3 reads CASSPQGANQPQHF. As DNA, the CDR3 is TGTGCCAGCAGTCCACAGGGGGCGAATCAGCCCCAGCATTTT.

J is TRBJ2-6 and V is TRBV7-9; tentatively, D is TRBD1 (6 bases). Trimming shortened V by 6 bases and J by 11 bases, and 23 bases separated the two germline ends. Germline V CDR1 and CDR2: SEHNR, FQNEAQ (reference sequence). This CDR3 spans 16 amino acids. The CDR3 here is CASRDYPPGHDHVLTF. Here the CDR3 DNA reads TGTGCCAGCAGGGATTACCCCCCGGGACACGACCACGTCCTGACTTTC.

This rearrangement joins TRBV15 to TRBJ2-1, with D perhaps matching TRBD1 (5 bases). The CDR3 loop spans 14 amino acids. The germline CDR1 and CDR2 sequences are LNHNV and YYDKDF (reference sequence). Trimming removed 2 bases at V and 8 bases at J, with 13 bases between. The CDR3 DNA sequence: TGTGCCACCAGCAGACCCCAGGGTCGTCATGAGCAGTTCTTC. It translates to CATSRPQGRHEQFF. The complete variable domain, with remaining parts taken from reference TRBV15 and TRBJ2-1, reads DAMVIQNPRYQVTQFGKPVTLSCSQTLNHNVMYWYQQKSSQAPKLLFHYYDKDFNNEADTPDNFQSRRPNTSFCFLDIRSPGLGDTAMYLCATSRPQGRHEQFFGPGTRLTVL.

For the CDR3, the DNA is TGTGCCAGCACGGGACAGGGTCTCTCTGGGGCCAACGTCCTGACTTTC. Its translation is CASTGQGLSGANVLTF. J is TRBJ2-6 and V is TRBV2; 9 positions agree with TRBD1. In germline, CDR1 is SNHLY, CDR2 FYNNEI. CDR3 length: 16 amino acids. V shed 7 bases and J 0 bases; nucleotides not matched to a gene: 4.

The CDR3 nucleotides read TGCGCCAGCAGGGACTTCAGGGGCGCAACTAATGAAAAACTGTTTTTT. Protein sequence: CASRDFRGATNEKLFF. The gene calls are TRBV4-1 and TRBJ1-4; possibly TRBD1 for D (6 bases). Germline CDR1 reads MGHRA; CDR2 reads YSYEKL. V dropped 6 bases and J dropped 0 bases, with 14 bases sitting between them. CDR3 length: 16 amino acids.

CDR3 DNA: TGCGCCAGCAGCAAAGGACTAGCGGGAGTTTCTCACGCCTACGAGCAGTACTTC. It translates to CASSKGLAGVSHAYEQYF. V and J are TRBV5-1 and TRBJ2-7, with 13 bases matching TRBD2. V shed 4 bases, J shed 2 bases, and the junction held 12 bases outside the gene matches. CDR1 is SGHRS and CDR2 is YFSETQ in the germline V gene. This CDR3 is 18 amino acids long.

This clone was found once. For the CDR3, the DNA is TGTGCCAGCTCACCATCCAGCGTACCGCGAGGGTACGAGCAGTACTTC. Its translation is CASSPSSVPRGYEQYF. V gene TRBV18 combines with J gene TRBJ2-7; the D gene is possibly TRBD2 (5 bases). This CDR3 spans 16 amino acids. Trimming took off 2 bases at V and 4 bases at J, with 18 bases between the two ends. The germline CDR1 and CDR2 sequences are KGHSH and LQKENI.

This clone was picked up one time. The V call is TRBV6-5, the J call TRBJ2-7; TRBD1 is a possible D gene (5 bases). The CDR3 has 14 residues. Trimming left V 2 bases short and J 1 base short, with 9 bases between. CDR1 and CDR2 from the germline V gene are MNHEY and SVGAGI. The CDR3 nucleotides are TGTGCCAGCAGTTACCAGGGTGTGTCCTACGAGCAGTACTTC. As protein: CASSYQGVSYEQYF.

The chain joins TRBV19 to TRBJ2-5; D could derive from TRBD1 or TRBD2 (5 bases each). From germline, CDR1 is LNHDA and CDR2 SQIVND (reference sequence). The length of the CDR3 is 14 residues. Trimming left V 3 bases short and J 1 base short, with 9 bases between. CDR3 in amino acids: CASSMMRGQETQYF. In DNA, the CDR3 is TGTGCCAGTAGTATGATGAGGGGCCAAGAGACCCAGTACTTC.

About this clone: Its ends do not fully match the called genes, so a read error is possible. The chain is built from TRBV30 and TRBJ1-1, with a tentative D call TRBD1 (6 bases). Germline assignment: CDR1 GTSNPN and CDR2 SVGIG (reference sequence). The CDR3 contains 9 residues. CDR3: CAWSPPGEF. The DNA for the CDR3 is TGTGCCTGGAGTCCCCCAGGGGAATTT.

The rearrangement joins TRBV19 to TRBJ2-2, with 10 bases aligning to TRBD1. The V segment lost 7 bases and the J segment 5 bases; nucleotides outside the gene matches: 4. Germline-derived CDR1 and CDR2 are LNHDA and SQIVND (reference sequence). This CDR3 has 14 amino acids. The CDR3 region is CASKRTGGTGELFF. CDR3 in DNA: TGTGCCAGTAAGAGGACAGGGGGGACCGGGGAGCTGTTTTTT.

The chain recombines TRBV11-2 with TRBJ2-1; TRBD2 aligns across 9 bases. This CDR3 is 18 amino acids long. Germline CDR1 reads SGHAT; CDR2 reads FQNNGV. V trimming: 4 bases; J trimming: 3 bases; junction bases outside the gene matches: 13. The CDR3 region has the DNA TGTGCCAGCAGCTCCGGGGAGGTCGGACTAGCGAGCTACAATGAGCAGTTCTTC. Its translation: CASSSGEVGLASYNEQFF.

This clone has only a few counts. The CDR3 is CASSQVQGWTEAFF. CDR3 bases: TGTGCCAGCAGCCAGGTCCAGGGTTGGACTGAAGCTTTCTTT. J is TRBJ1-1 and V is TRBV3-1 (or the pseudogene TRBV3-2); the D gene is possibly TRBD1 (5 bases). V lost 3 bases and J 5 bases, leaving 13 bases between the germline ends. Germline-derived CDR1 and CDR2 are LGHDT and YNNKEL (reference sequence). The CDR3 is 14 amino acids.

The chain links TRBV2 to TRBJ1-2; TRBD1 matches at 8 bases. The CDR3 is 15 residues long. The V segment lost 6 bases and the J segment 5 bases; nucleotides outside the gene matches: 11. From germline, CDR1 is SNHLY and CDR2 FYNNEI. In DNA form, the CDR3 reads TGTGCCAGCAGCAATCAACCGGGACAGGTTTATGGCTACACCTTC. As protein: CASSNQPGQVYGYTF.

This clone was seen just once. The chain combines TRBV20-1 with TRBJ1-1; 7 nucleotides align to TRBD1. The CDR3 is made up of 13 amino acids. CDR1 and CDR2 from the germline V gene are DFQATT and SNEGSKA (reference sequence). Unmatched junction bases numbered 2, after V lost 3 bases and J lost 1 base. DNA for the CDR3: TGCAGTGCTAGTCGACAGGGGAACACTGAAGCTTTCTTT. Protein: CSASRQGNTEAFF.

The chain has TRBV18 and TRBJ2-3; 14 bases align to TRBD2. Germline V gene data show CDR1 as KGHSH and CDR2 as LQKENI. V shed 0 bases, J shed 6 bases, and the junction held 8 bases outside the gene matches. The CDR3 sequence is 18 residues long. CDR3 sequence reads: CASSPPGTSGSWIDTQYF. As DNA, the CDR3 is TGTGCCAGCTCACCACCTGGGACTAGCGGGAGTTGGATCGATACGCAGTATTTT. Complete variable domain (other parts from reference TRBV18 and TRBJ2-3): NAGVMQNPRHLVRRRGQEARLRCSPMKGHSHVYWYRQLPEEGLKFMVYLQKENIIDESGMPKERFSAEFPKEGPSILRIQQVVRGDSAAYFCASSPPGTSGSWIDTQYFGPGTRLTVL.

V and J are TRBV2 and TRBJ1-5; D remains ambiguous. This CDR3 is 14 amino acids long. The V gene's germline CDR1 is SNHLY and CDR2 FYNNEI. V lost 4 bases to trimming and J lost 4 bases, with 11 bases between them. DNA of the CDR3: TGTGCCAGCAGTGGTTTTGCAGAGAATCAGCCCCAGCATTTT. Its translation: CASSGFAENQPQHF. The whole variable domain, filled in from reference TRBV2 and TRBJ1-5, reads EPEVTQTPSHQVTQMGQEVILRCVPISNHLYFYWYRQILGQKVEFLVSFYNNEISEKSEIFDDQFSVERPDGSNFTLKIRSTKLEDSAMYFCASSGFAENQPQHFGDGTRLSIL.

The chain has TRBV6-1 and TRBJ2-5; unclear D gene. Germline CDR1 is MNHNS and CDR2 is SASEGT. Trimming took 2 bases from V and 2 from J, leaving 9 bases between them. This CDR3 is 14 amino acids long. As DNA, the CDR3 is TGTGCCAGCAGTGAATCGGCAGTACAAGAGACCCAGTACTTC. As protein: CASSESAVQETQYF.